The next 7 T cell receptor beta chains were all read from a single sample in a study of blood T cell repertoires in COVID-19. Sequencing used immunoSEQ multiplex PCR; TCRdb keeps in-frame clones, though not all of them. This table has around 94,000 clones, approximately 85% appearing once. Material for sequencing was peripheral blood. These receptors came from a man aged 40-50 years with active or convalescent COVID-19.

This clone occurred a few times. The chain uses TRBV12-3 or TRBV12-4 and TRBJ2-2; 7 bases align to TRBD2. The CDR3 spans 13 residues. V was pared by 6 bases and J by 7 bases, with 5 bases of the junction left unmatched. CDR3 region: CASRPRGVGELFF. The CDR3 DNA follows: TGTGCCAGCAGGCCACGGGGGGTCGGGGAGCTGTTTTTT.

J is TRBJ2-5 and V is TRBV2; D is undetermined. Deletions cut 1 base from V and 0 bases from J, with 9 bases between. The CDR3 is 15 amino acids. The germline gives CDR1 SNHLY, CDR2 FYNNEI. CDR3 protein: CASSEGWANQETQYF. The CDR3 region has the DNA TGTGCCAGCAGTGAAGGGTGGGCCAACCAAGAGACCCAGTACTTC.

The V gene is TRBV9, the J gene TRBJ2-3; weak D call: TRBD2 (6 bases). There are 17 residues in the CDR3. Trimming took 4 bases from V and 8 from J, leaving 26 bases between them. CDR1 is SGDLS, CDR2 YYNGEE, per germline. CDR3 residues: CASSYTTGSIGGSTQYF. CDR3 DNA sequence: TGTGCCAGCAGCTATACAACTGGCTCTATTGGGGGGAGTACGCAGTATTTT. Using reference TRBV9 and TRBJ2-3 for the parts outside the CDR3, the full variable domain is DSGVTQTPKHLITATGQRVTLRCSPRSGDLSVYWYQQSLDQGLQFLIQYYNGEERAKGNILERFSAQQFPDLHSELNLSSLELGDSALYFCASSYTTGSIGGSTQYFGPGTRLTVL.

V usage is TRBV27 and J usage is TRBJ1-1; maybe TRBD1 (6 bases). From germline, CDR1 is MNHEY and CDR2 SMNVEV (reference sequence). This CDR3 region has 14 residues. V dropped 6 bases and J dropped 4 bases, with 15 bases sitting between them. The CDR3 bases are TGTGCCAGCAGCTTAATAGGGGGGGGCACTGAAGCTTTCTTT. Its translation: CASSLIGGGTEAFF.

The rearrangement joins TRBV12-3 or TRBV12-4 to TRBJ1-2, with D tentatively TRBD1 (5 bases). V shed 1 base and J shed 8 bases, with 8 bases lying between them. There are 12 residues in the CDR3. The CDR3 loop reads CASSLGAGGYTF. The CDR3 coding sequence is TGTGCCAGCAGTTTAGGGGCAGGGGGCTACACCTTC.

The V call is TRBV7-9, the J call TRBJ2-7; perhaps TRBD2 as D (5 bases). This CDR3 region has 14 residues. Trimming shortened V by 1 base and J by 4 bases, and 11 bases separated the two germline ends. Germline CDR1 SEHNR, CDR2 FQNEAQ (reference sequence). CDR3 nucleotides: TGTGCCAGCAGCTTAGGTGGCAGGACTTACGAGCAGTACTTC. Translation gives CASSLGGRTYEQYF.

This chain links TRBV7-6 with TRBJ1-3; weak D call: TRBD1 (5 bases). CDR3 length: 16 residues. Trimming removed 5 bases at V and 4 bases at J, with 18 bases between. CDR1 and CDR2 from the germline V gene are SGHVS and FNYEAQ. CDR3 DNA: TGTGCCAGCAGCCTCCAACCGGGGGGGGGAGGAAACACCATATATTTT. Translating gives CASSLQPGGGGNTIYF. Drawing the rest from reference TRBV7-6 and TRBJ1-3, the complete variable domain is GAGVSQSPRYKVTKRGQDVALRCDPISGHVSLYWYRQALGQGPEFLTYFNYEAQQDKSGLPNDRFSAERPEGSISTLTIQRTEQRDSAMYRCASSLQPGGGGNTIYFGEGSWLTVV.